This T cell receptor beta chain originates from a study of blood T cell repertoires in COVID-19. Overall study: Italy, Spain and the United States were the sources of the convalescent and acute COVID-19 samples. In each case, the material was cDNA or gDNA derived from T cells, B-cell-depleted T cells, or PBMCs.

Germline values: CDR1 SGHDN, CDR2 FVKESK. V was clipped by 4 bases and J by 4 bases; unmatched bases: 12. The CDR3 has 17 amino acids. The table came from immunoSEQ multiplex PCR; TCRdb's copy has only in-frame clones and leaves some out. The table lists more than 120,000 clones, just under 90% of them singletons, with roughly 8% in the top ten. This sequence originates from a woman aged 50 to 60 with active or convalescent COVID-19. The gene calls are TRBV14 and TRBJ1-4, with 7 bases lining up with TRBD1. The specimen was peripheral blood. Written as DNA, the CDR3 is TGTGCCAGCAGCCTTTCTTACCGGGACAGTCTTAATGAAAAACTGTTTTTT. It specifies CASSLSYRDSLNEKLFF.